This T cell receptor (beta chain) was sequenced for a study of T-cell reconstitution after alpha-beta-depleted transplantation in children. Preparation of the TCRbeta library used unique molecular identifiers. TCRdb independently ran MiXCR on the PCR reads; one entry per CDR3 protein. Of 450,000 to 500,000 distinct CDR3 sequences in the sample, around 12% were seen once. The germline gives CDR1 SNHLY, CDR2 FYNNEI. The CDR3 extends over 14 amino acids. V lost 7 bases to trimming and J lost 3 bases, with 15 bases between them. This clonotype showed up just a few times. The chain joins TRBV2 to TRBJ1-1; tentatively, D is TRBD1 (5 bases). The sequencing used PBMCs from the stem cell graft donor, collected from the stem cell graft. The sequence was collected from a human donor who donated a stem cell graft to a child with combined immunodeficiency. The chain's CDR3 is CASTTGVRDTEAFF. CDR3 nucleotide sequence: TGTGCCAGCACCACGGGGGTAAGAGACACTGAAGCTTTCTTT.